This paragraph reports one T cell receptor (beta chain). What this receptor recognizes is not known. No much larger clone is present one base from it, and per-base qualities are unavailable. The collaborating institutions used their own protocols to collect whole blood in K2EDTA tubes. Collaborator samples were shipped for TCRbeta analysis as frozen whole blood, isolated PBMCs, or DNA extracted from either sample type. The data were taken from a study of blood T cell repertoires in COVID-19 (TCRdb year 2020). About the study as a whole: Samples covering the acute and convalescent phases of COVID-19 were provided by collaborators in the United States, Italy and Spain. The prospective study material was composed of cDNA or gDNA derived from T cells, B-cell-depleted T cells, or PBMCs. Deeply sampled blood TCRbeta repertoires from subjects exposed to, actively infected with, or recovered from COVID-19 were included in the dataset. The repertoires were released in a freely available public database intended as a resource for research on the immune response to SARS-CoV-2. The samples were drawn from two sources: the first 160 participants of the ongoing ImmuneRACE study, and 1,000 to 1,500 subjects contributed by 6 global collaborators. The sample metadata nearly always contained a de-identified subject ID, COVID-19 status, age in years and sex. Where available, HLA class I and class II types were taken from metadata supplied by the sample provider and were not determined by assay-based typing. Results the study describes overall, beyond this receptor: The quantity of clinical and demographic metadata differed by source and by participant and was supplied without curation.

The cysteine opens and the phenylalanine closes a CDR3 of 15 amino acids. The entry retains the CDR3 DNA only, 45 bases that are in frame from base 1. The germline V and J ends show losses of 6 bases and 6 bases respectively, and no gene match explains 6 bases of the junction. CDR1 and CDR2 were assigned from the germline V gene as SNHLY and FYNNEI. TCRbeta CDR3 regions were amplified from genomic DNA using the immunoSEQ Assay, a bias-controlled multiplex PCR. As for the original processing: The number of nucleated cells in each sample was estimated from the amplification of reference gene primers within the assay. Sequence reads were collapsed and filtered to measure the absolute abundance of every unique TCRbeta CDR3 rearrangement. For each sample, productive Simpson clonality was calculated as the square root of Simpson's diversity index across productive rearrangements. In its TCRdb copy, this immuneACCESS table keeps in-frame sequences only and misses some clones. Where compared with another copy, unresolved V genes explain less than half of these, and the others have no known cause. V and J calls and clone size come straight from that table; D and trimming were deduced from the DNA. For this sample there are 70,000 or so clones; roughly nine tenths appear just once. The ten biggest clones cover about 1.5% of the sample.

Sequencing was carried out using peripheral blood. The chain joins TRBV2 to TRBJ2-2, with 11 junctional bases fitting TRBD2. The sequence came from a man in his fifties with acute or convalescent COVID-19. The sequenced DNA is TGTGCCAGCAGGTATAGCGGGGGGGCCGCCGGGGAGCTGTTTTTT. It codes for CASRYSGGAAGELFF.